This is a list of T cell receptor beta chains from one sample in a study of PD-L1 blockade in urothelial cancer. Clones were read by immunoSEQ multiplex PCR, and TCRdb kept only the in-frame ones, dropping some. This sample yields about 52,000 clones, of which about 72% are seen a single time; more than 3.5% belongs to the top ten. The source material was PBMCs, sampled around atezolizumab (anti-PD-L1) treatment. The receptors shown here come from a man aged 65 to 85 with urothelial cancer. The CDR3 runs from the conserved cysteine through the conserved F or W. D genes are given only for firm matches. The size field is filled for only some rows; it gives once, few, many or a size class.

TRBV5-1	TRBJ1-4	-	TRBD1	CASSLEGDSNEKLFF	TGCGCCAGCAGCTTGGAGGGGGACAGTAATGAAAAACTGTTTTTT
TRBV7-8	TRBJ1-1	-	-	CASRIQANTEAFF	TGTGCCAGCAGGATACAGGCGAACACTGAAGCTTTCTTT
TRBV5-1	TRBJ1-2	-	-	CASSPDRDYGYTF	TGCGCCAGCAGTCCAGACCGGGACTATGGCTACACCTTC
TRBV7-6	TRBJ2-2	-	TRBD1	CASSHTGEELFF	TGTGCCAGCAGCCATACAGGGGAGGAGCTGTTTTTT
TRBV7-2	TRBJ2-1	-	-	CASSLAILGSWLGGGKNEQFF	TGTGCCAGCAGCTTAGCTATTTTGGGGTCGTGGTTAGGGGGGGGGAAGAATGAGCAGTTCTTC
TRBV5-1	TRBJ2-5	few	-	CASSSRETQYF	TGCGCCAGCAGCTCGCGAGAGACCCAGTACTTC
TRBV7-2	TRBJ2-1	-	-	CASSPSLPYNEQFF	TGTGCCAGCAGCCCTAGCCTTCCCTACAATGAGCAGTTCTTC
TRBV19	TRBJ2-1	-	-	CASSIRLQARDEQFF	TGTGCCAGTAGTATACGGCTCCAGGCCAGGGATGAGCAGTTCTTC
TRBV28	TRBJ2-1	-	TRBD2	CASSLTSGNEQFF	TGTGCCAGCAGTCTAACTAGCGGTAATGAGCAGTTCTTC
TRBV5-1	TRBJ2-3	-	-	CASSFYSGSSDTQYF	TGCGCCAGCAGCTTCTATAGCGGAAGCTCAGATACGCAGTATTTT
TRBV9	TRBJ1-2	-	TRBD1	CASSVATGGVEGYTF	TGTGCCAGCAGCGTAGCTACAGGGGGCGTGGAAGGCTACACCTTC
TRBV5-4	TRBJ2-1	-	-	CASSLNSFEQFF	TGTGCCAGCAGCTTAAATAGCTTTGAGCAGTTCTTC
TRBV2	TRBJ2-2	-	-	CASSESSNTGELFF	TGTGCCAGCAGTGAGAGTTCGAACACCGGGGAGCTGTTTTTT
TRBV7-2	TRBJ1-4	-	TRBD1	CASSAGTGWEKLFF	TGTGCCAGCAGCGCTGGGACAGGGTGGGAAAAACTGTTTTTT
TRBV19	TRBJ1-4	-	TRBD1	CATKTPGGVSNEKLFF	TGTGCCACCAAGACCCCAGGGGGAGTCTCTAATGAAAAACTGTTTTTT